The T cell receptor beta chain under discussion was sequenced for a study of cytomegalovirus exposure and HLA in healthy donors. Study-wide findings and caveats: Among TCR beta chains, those listed as cytomegalovirus-associated numbered 164.

This CDR3 has 18 residues. Trimming at V came to 2 bases and at J to 10 bases, leaving 17 bases not matched to a gene. The germline V gene has CDR1 LGHNA and CDR2 YNFKEQ. Note on this clone: Its antigen remains unidentified.

Clones were read by immunoSEQ multiplex PCR, and TCRdb kept only the in-frame ones, dropping some. The table shows 50,000 or so clones, with roughly 90% occurring only once. The sequenced sample was PBMCs. The clonotype comes from a woman aged 25 to 39 in good health and CMV-seronegative. The chain links TRBV4-2 to TRBJ2-1; 10 bases align to TRBD1. CDR3 nucleotides: TGTGCCAGCAGCCAATACAACTCGGGACAGGGGTCACTTAGAGAGCAGTTCTTC. It yields the protein CASSQYNSGQGSLREQFF.